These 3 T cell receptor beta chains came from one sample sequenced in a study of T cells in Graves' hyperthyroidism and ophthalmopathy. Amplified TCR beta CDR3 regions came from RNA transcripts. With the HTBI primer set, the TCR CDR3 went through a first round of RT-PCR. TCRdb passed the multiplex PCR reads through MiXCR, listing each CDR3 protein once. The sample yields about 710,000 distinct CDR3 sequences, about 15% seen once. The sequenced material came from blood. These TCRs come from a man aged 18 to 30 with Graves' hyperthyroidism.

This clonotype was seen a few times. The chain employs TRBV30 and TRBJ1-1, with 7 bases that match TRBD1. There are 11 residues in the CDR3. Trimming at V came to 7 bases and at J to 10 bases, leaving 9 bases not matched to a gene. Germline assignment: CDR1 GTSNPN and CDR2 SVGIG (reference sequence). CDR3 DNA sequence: TGTGCCTCTGAAACAGGGGTTGGAGCTTTCTTT. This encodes CASETGVGAFF.

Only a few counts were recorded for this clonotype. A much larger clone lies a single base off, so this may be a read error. In nucleotides, the CDR3 is TGTGCCAGCAGCCAAGCGGGTGAGACCCAGTACTTC. Amino acids: CASSQAGETQYF. This chain joins TRBV4-2 and TRBJ2-5; D gene uncertain. The CDR3 loop spans 12 amino acids. Trimming stripped 1 base from V and 5 bases from J, with 5 bases between. From germline, CDR1 is LGHNA and CDR2 YNFKEQ.

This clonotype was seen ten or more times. CDR3: CASTWGGRGHLETQYF. CDR3 DNA sequence: TGTGCCAGCACCTGGGGCGGGAGAGGGCATCTCGAGACCCAGTACTTC. J is TRBJ2-5 and V is TRBV12-3 or TRBV12-4, with TRBD2 matching 7 bases. V was clipped by 7 bases and J by 5 bases; unmatched bases: 16. The CDR3 has 16 amino acids.